This T cell receptor beta chain originates from a study of CD8+ T cells in alopecia areata. Following RNA extraction, reverse transcription yielded cDNA that acted as the sequencing template. Profiling relied on immunoSEQ multiplex PCR, and the TCRdb table lists in-frame clones only, not all of them. The sample consists of around 150,000 clones, around three fifths of them appearing once. As for treatment: oral pan-JAK inhibitor, 5-10 mg twice daily. Points on this clone: Sequence at one end of the junction differs from germline and may be a read error.

The CDR3 runs 12 residues. Germline V gives CDR1 SNHLY, CDR2 FYNNEI. The source material was CD4+ T cells sorted from blood, sampled at week 24, from a patient treated with tofacitinib. This clonotype originated in a human donor with alopecia areata. The chain has TRBV2 and TRBJ2-1; 7 bases match TRBD1. The CDR3 nucleotides are TGTGCCAGCAGTTACCAGGGGACAGATTCCCTCTTC. Its translation: CASSYQGTDSLF.